This T cell receptor beta chain derives from a study of T cells in Graves' hyperthyroidism and ophthalmopathy. TCR beta CDR3 sequences were amplified from RNA transcripts. TCR CDR3 underwent first-round RT-PCR with the HTBI primer set. TCRdb ran MiXCR on the multiplex PCR reads and lists one entry per CDR3 protein. The sample has hundreds of thousands of distinct CDR3 sequences; roughly 15% are singletons. CDR1 is SGHAT and CDR2 is FQNNGV in the germline V gene. The CDR3 spans 12 residues. The V end was cut by 10 bases, the J end by 5 bases, with 14 bases between. This clonotype was seen ten or more times.

The sequencing input was blood. The receptor was derived from a man aged 18 to 30 with Graves' ophthalmopathy. The chain has TRBV11-2 and TRBJ1-2, with a tentative D call TRBD1 (5 bases). The CDR3 nucleotides are TGTGCCACCGAACGGGGGGATTATGGCTACACCTTC. It encodes CATERGDYGYTF.